A selection of T cell receptor beta chains follows, all from one sample in a study of chemoradiotherapy in HPV16-positive cancers. Produced via immunoSEQ multiplex PCR; TCRdb's table is partial and in-frame only. Seen here are around 62,000 clones, roughly 90% observed once, and the top ten hold just over 4%. Sequenced here: blood, sampled from a patient who underwent chemoradiotherapy. The receptor source for this set is a human donor with HPV-associated anogenital cancer. CDR3s include the opening cysteine and the closing phenylalanine or tryptophan. D genes are given only for firm matches. Some rows mark clone size as missing; the rest say once, few, many or name a class of expanded clone.

V gene,CDR3 length,clone size,D gene,J gene,CDR3 protein,CDR3 DNA
TRBV11-3,15,-,-,TRBJ2-3,CASSPDVGGTDTQYF,TGTGCCAGCAGCCCCGACGTCGGCGGCACAGATACGCAGTATTTT
TRBV29-1,14,once,TRBD1,TRBJ2-2,CSVEGPTGDGELFF,TGCAGCGTTGAAGGCCCCACAGGGGACGGGGAGCTGTTTTTT
TRBV7-2,13,-,-,TRBJ1-1,CASSISWGTEAFF,TGTGCCAGCAGCATATCATGGGGAACTGAAGCTTTCTTT
TRBV5-4,15,-,-,TRBJ2-3,CASSLRRGGTDTQYF,TGTGCCAGCAGCTTGCGCAGGGGAGGCACAGATACGCAGTATTTT
TRBV4-2,18,once,-,TRBJ2-2,CASSPPTPLAPSAGELFF,TGTGCCAGCAGCCCCCCGACCCCGCTAGCTCCGTCCGCCGGGGAGCTGTTTTTT
TRBV19,15,-,TRBD1,TRBJ2-4,CASRLRDRGIDIQYF,TGTGCCAGTAGGCTCCGGGACAGGGGGATTGACATTCAGTACTTC
TRBV6-5,15,-,TRBD1,TRBJ1-2,CASSVGDRSRYGYTF,TGTGCCAGCAGTGTCGGGGACAGGTCGCGCTATGGCTACACCTTC
TRBV27,15,-,-,TRBJ1-2,CASSLSSFRTGGYTF,TGTGCCAGCAGTTTATCATCCTTCCGGACGGGTGGCTACACCTTC
TRBV21-1,11,-,-,TRBJ2-7,CATYRYYEQYF,TGTGCCACCTACAGATACTACGAGCAGTACTTC
TRBV5-4,16,-,TRBD2,TRBJ2-3,CASSGAHREGTDTQYF,TGTGCCAGCAGCGGGGCACATCGGGAGGGCACAGATACGCAGTATTTT
TRBV7-3,15,-,-,TRBJ2-3,CASSLGPRGTDTQYF,TGTGCCAGCAGCTTGGGACCTCGAGGCACAGATACGCAGTATTTT
TRBV5-1,14,-,TRBD1,TRBJ1-1,CASSLGGQKTEAFF,TGCGCCAGCAGCTTGGGGGGACAGAAAACTGAAGCTTTCTTT
TRBV19,15,-,TRBD2,TRBJ2-1,CASSGRRGVYNEQFF,TGTGCCAGTAGCGGTCGTCGGGGGGTCTACAATGAGCAGTTCTTC
TRBV19,15,-,TRBD2,TRBJ2-3,CASSRLADGTDTQYF,TGTGCCAGTAGTAGACTAGCGGACGGCACAGATACGCAGTATTTT
TRBV5-1,14,few,-,TRBJ1-1,CASSLVGEATEAFF,TGCGCCAGCAGCTTAGTCGGGGAGGCCACTGAAGCTTTCTTT
TRBV28,15,-,-,TRBJ1-5,CASSRRFRSNQPQHF,TGTGCCAGCAGTCGACGGTTTCGGAGCAATCAGCCCCAGCATTTT
TRBV19,14,-,-,TRBJ2-7,CASSIRGNSYEQYF,TGTGCCAGTAGTATACGAGGGAACTCCTACGAGCAGTACTTC
TRBV4-1,14,-,-,TRBJ2-5,CASSQETGRVTQYF,TGCGCCAGCAGCCAAGAAACAGGGAGGGTGACCCAGTACTTC
TRBV28,20,-,TRBD2,TRBJ2-3,CASSFSSASGRALTTDTQYF,TGTGCCAGCAGTTTTAGCTCGGCTAGCGGGAGGGCCCTTACCACAGATACGCAGTATTTT
TRBV7-2,16,once,-,TRBJ1-1,CASSFGHSFFNTEAFF,TGTGCCAGCAGCTTCGGCCACTCATTCTTCAACACTGAAGCTTTCTTT
TRBV18,13,once,-,TRBJ2-7,CASSPDRGNEQYF,TGTGCCAGCTCCCCTGACAGAGGAAACGAGCAGTACTTC
TRBV6-1,14,-,-,TRBJ1-5,CASTGTGSNQPQHF,TGTGCCAGCACCGGGACGGGTAGCAATCAGCCCCAGCATTTT
TRBV14,17,-,-,TRBJ1-3,CASSPLGGATGGNTIYF,TGTGCCAGCAGCCCCCTGGGGGGGGCTACGGGGGGAAACACCATATATTTT
TRBV4-2,15,-,-,TRBJ2-1,CASSQELMVYNEQFF,TGTGCCAGCAGCCAAGAGTTAATGGTTTACAATGAGCAGTTCTTC
TRBV7-9,14,-,-,TRBJ2-1,CASSPGTGSLEQFF,TGTGCCAGCAGCCCAGGTACCGGGAGTCTTGAGCAGTTCTTC
TRBV7-2,13,-,-,TRBJ2-1,CASSALPALEQFF,TGTGCCAGCAGCGCCCTCCCGGCTCTCGAGCAGTTCTTC
TRBV19,16,-,-,TRBJ1-2,CASSIGGDGVSYGYTF,TGTGCCAGTAGTATAGGTGGGGACGGAGTCTCCTATGGCTACACCTTC
TRBV6-1,15,-,TRBD1,TRBJ1-2,CASHRDRERGYGYTF,TGTGCCAGTCACCGGGACAGGGAGCGGGGCTATGGCTACACCTTC
TRBV9,15,-,-,TRBJ1-2,CASSEGIGFNYGYTF,TGTGCCAGCAGCGAGGGGATTGGTTTTAACTATGGCTACACCTTC
TRBV28,11,once,-,TRBJ1-1,CASRSPGYILF,TGTGCCAGCAGGTCCCCGGGGTACATACTGTTT
TRBV18,15,-,TRBD1,TRBJ2-1,CASSGSGTGGNEQFF,TGTGCCAGCTCAGGCTCCGGGACAGGGGGCAATGAGCAGTTCTTC
TRBV10-3,13,-,-,TRBJ1-1,CAIRTHKNTEAFF,TGTGCCATCAGAACACACAAGAACACTGAAGCTTTCTTT
TRBV5-4,13,-,-,TRBJ2-1,CASSLVANNEQFF,TGTGCCAGCAGCTTGGTAGCGAACAATGAGCAGTTCTTC
TRBV19,12,-,-,TRBJ1-1,CASKKGYTEAFF,TGTGCCAGTAAGAAGGGCTACACTGAAGCTTTCTTT
TRBV7-7,14,-,-,TRBJ1-4,CASSLAPGVEKLFF,TGTGCTAGCAGCTTAGCTCCGGGAGTGGAAAAACTGTTTTTT
TRBV9,16,once,TRBD1,TRBJ1-2,CASSLSLRDSLWGYTF,TGTGCCAGCAGCCTCTCACTCCGGGACAGTCTTTGGGGCTACACCTTC
TRBV28,17,-,-,TRBJ2-1,CASSLEWDTLRGNEQFF,TGTGCCAGCAGTCTCGAGTGGGACACCCTTCGAGGCAATGAGCAGTTCTTC
TRBV6-5,15,once,-,TRBJ2-7,CASSYSRSGSYEQYF,TGTGCCAGCAGTTACTCGCGCAGCGGTTCCTACGAGCAGTACTTC
TRBV10-3,14,-,-,TRBJ1-1,CAIGSSRTQERTFF,TGTGCCATCGGTTCCTCGCGTACACAAGAGAGGACTTTCTTT
TRBV11-3,14,-,TRBD2,TRBJ2-7,CASSERDGFYEQYF,TGTGCCAGCAGCGAGCGGGACGGCTTCTACGAGCAGTACTTC
TRBV9,13,-,-,TRBJ1-2,CASSPRVGDGYTF,TGTGCCAGCAGCCCCCGGGTGGGAGATGGCTACACCTTC
TRBV6-6,15,-,-,TRBJ1-3,CASSYGQTSGNTIYF,TGTGCCAGCAGTTACGGGCAGACCTCTGGAAACACCATATATTTT
TRBV25-1,14,once,-,TRBJ2-7,CASSEWGETYEQYF,TGTGCCAGCAGTGAATGGGGGGAAACCTACGAGCAGTACTTC
TRBV6-7,15,-,TRBD1,TRBJ2-7,CASSYSGTGNYEQYF,TGTGCCAGCAGTTACTCCGGGACAGGGAACTACGAGCAGTACTTC
TRBV6-6,15,-,-,TRBJ2-7,CASSSSRDRGYEQYF,TGTGCCAGCAGTTCCAGCCGGGACCGTGGTTACGAGCAGTACTTC
TRBV19,12,-,-,TRBJ2-3,CASSTGTDTQYF,TGTGCCAGTAGTACGGGAACAGATACGCAGTATTTT
TRBV27,17,once,-,TRBJ1-4,CASSLVGDATTNEKLFF,TGTGCCAGCAGTTTGGTAGGGGACGCCACAACTAATGAAAAACTGTTTTTT
TRBV30,13,few,TRBD1,TRBJ2-4,CASGQGFYDIQYF,TGTGCCTCGGGACAGGGTTTTTATGACATTCAGTACTTC
TRBV4-1,17,-,TRBD2,TRBJ2-2,CASSHSAGGPFPGELFF,TGCGCCAGCAGCCATTCAGCGGGAGGGCCATTTCCCGGGGAGCTGTTTTTT
TRBV19,13,-,-,TRBJ1-5,CATEGGSNQPQHF,TGTGCCACCGAGGGGGGGAGCAATCAGCCCCAGCATTTT
TRBV11-2,11,-,-,TRBJ1-3,CASRLDVSIYF,TGTGCCAGCAGGCTGGACGTGAGCATATATTTT
TRBV7-8,14,-,-,TRBJ1-1,CASRFTPLGGEAFF,TGTGCCAGCAGGTTTACACCATTGGGGGGAGAAGCTTTCTTT
TRBV6-5,13,-,-,TRBJ2-7,CASSYRDSYEQYF,TGTGCCAGCAGTTACCGTGACAGCTACGAGCAGTACTTC